Only a few counts were recorded for the clone carrying this TCR beta chain. The antigen is undetermined. This record comes from a study of post-analysis software for immune sequencing data. Study overall: The study covered relapsing-remitting, secondary progressive and progressive-relapsing courses of multiple sclerosis.

Prepared libraries of TCR beta cDNA carried unique molecular identifiers. Once roughly 0.95 to 10 million T cells were used, a few hundred thousand cDNA molecules resulted. One entry per CDR3 protein, called by TCRdb with MiXCR from the PCR reads. The table includes about half a million distinct CDR3 sequences, roughly 45% detected once. Study-level findings and limits: For normalized Chao1 diversity, multiple sclerosis patients scored significantly lower than controls did. Strong co-clustering by F measure was seen for same-batch samples.

This sequence originates from a girl aged 10 to 17 with multiple sclerosis. The source material was blood.

The CDR3 DNA reads as TGTGCCAGCAGTAACTCAGGGCGTAGCAATCAGCCCCAGCATTTT. Its translation: CASSNSGRSNQPQHF. V and J are TRBV12-3 or TRBV12-4 and TRBJ1-5, with a possible D match to TRBD1 (5 bases). V was shortened by 5 bases and J by 0 bases, with 11 bases between the two germline ends. The length of the CDR3 is 15 residues.